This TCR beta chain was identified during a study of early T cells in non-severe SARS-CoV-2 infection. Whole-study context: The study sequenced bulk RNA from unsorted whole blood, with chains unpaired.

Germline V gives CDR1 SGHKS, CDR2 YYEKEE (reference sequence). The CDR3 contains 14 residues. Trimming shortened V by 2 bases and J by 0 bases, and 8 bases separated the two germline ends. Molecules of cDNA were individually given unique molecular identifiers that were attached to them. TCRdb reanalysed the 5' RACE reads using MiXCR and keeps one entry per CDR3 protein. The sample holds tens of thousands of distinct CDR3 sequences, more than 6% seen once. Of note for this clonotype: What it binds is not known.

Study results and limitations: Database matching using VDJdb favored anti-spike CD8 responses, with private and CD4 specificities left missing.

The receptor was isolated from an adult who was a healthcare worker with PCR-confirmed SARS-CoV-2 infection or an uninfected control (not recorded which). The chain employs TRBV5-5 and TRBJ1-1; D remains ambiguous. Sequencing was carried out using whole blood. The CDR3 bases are TGTGCCAGCAGCTTCGTAGGGTTGAACACTGAAGCTTTCTTT. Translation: CASSFVGLNTEAFF.